The next 9 T cell receptor beta chains were all read from a single sample in a study of chemoradiotherapy in HPV16-positive cancers. Repertoires were generated with immunoSEQ multiplex PCR, while TCRdb's copy carries only in-frame clones and drops some. This table holds roughly 40,000 clones, more than 65% found once. The starting material was blood, obtained from a patient who underwent chemoradiotherapy. Receptors were obtained from a human donor with HPV-associated anogenital cancer.

The chain employs TRBV4-1 and TRBJ1-6; 9 bases are shared with TRBD1. The CDR3 loop spans 16 amino acids. V shed 3 bases, J shed 5 bases, and the junction held 5 bases outside the gene matches. Germline V gene lookup returns CDR1 MGHRA and CDR2 YSYEKL. CDR3 protein: CASSHTGQGDNSPLHF. As DNA, the CDR3 is TGCGCCAGCAGCCATACGGGACAGGGAGATAATTCACCCCTCCACTTT.

This chain links TRBV11-2 with TRBJ2-7; D remains ambiguous. Trimming cost V 1 base and J 3 bases, with 13 bases left between them. This CDR3 is 15 amino acids long. The germline V gene encodes CDR1 SGHAT and CDR2 FQNNGV. The DNA for the CDR3 is TGTGCCAGCAGCTTAGGTCCAACCGCCTTCTACGAGCAGTACTTC. Protein sequence: CASSLGPTAFYEQYF.

This clone was counted once. V usage is TRBV14 and J usage is TRBJ2-7; TRBD1 aligns across 11 bases. V gave up 5 bases and J gave up 0 bases; unmatched junction bases: 3. The CDR3 runs 15 residues. CDR1 and CDR2 from the germline V gene are SGHDN and FVKESK. For the CDR3, the DNA is TGTGCCAGCAGCTTCGGACAGGGGGCCTCCTACGAGCAGTACTTC. Its protein product is CASSFGQGASYEQYF.

The chain employs TRBV5-5 and TRBJ2-2, with D hard to call. The CDR3 sequence is 13 residues long. Trimming took off 4 bases at V and 6 bases at J, with 10 bases between the two ends. From germline, CDR1 is SGHKS and CDR2 YYEKEE (reference sequence). The CDR3 DNA reads as TGTGCCAGCAGCGCCTACCGAGCCGGGGAGCTGTTTTTT. Translation: CASSAYRAGELFF.

V is TRBV5-1 and J is TRBJ1-2; no reliable D call. V lost 0 bases and J 4 bases, leaving 13 bases between the germline ends. The CDR3 spans 15 residues. The germline V gene has CDR1 SGHRS and CDR2 YFSETQ. DNA for the CDR3: TGCGCCAGCAGCTTGGCCGGCGGCGGAGTCTATGGCTACACCTTC. It yields the protein CASSLAGGGVYGYTF.

The table lists this clone with a count of one. CDR3 DNA sequence: TGTGCCAGCTCACCCGAATATGCAGATACGCAGTATTTT. Amino acids: CASSPEYADTQYF. This sequence joins TRBV18 and TRBJ2-3; D is ambiguous. V gave up 3 bases and J gave up 4 bases, with 8 bases separating them. In germline, CDR1 is KGHSH, CDR2 LQKENI. This CDR3 has 13 residues.

The chain is built from TRBV6-1 and TRBJ2-3; D uncertain. This CDR3 spans 12 amino acids. The V gene lost 5 bases and the J gene lost 7 bases, with 10 bases spanning the gap. Germline V CDR1 and CDR2: MNHNS, SASEGT. DNA for the CDR3: TGTGCCAGCAGTCCTCAAAAGTATACGCAGTATTTT. The encoded protein is CASSPQKYTQYF.

The chain is built from TRBV9 and TRBJ1-1; D unclear. CDR3 length: 14 amino acids. Germline V gives CDR1 SGDLS, CDR2 YYNGEE. Trimming took 0 bases from V and 6 from J, leaving 12 bases between them. The DNA for the CDR3 is TGTGCCAGCAGCGTAGAGGGAGGGTTCGCTGAAGCTTTCTTT. This encodes CASSVEGGFAEAFF. Full variable domain (missing parts from reference TRBV9 and TRBJ1-1): DSGVTQTPKHLITATGQRVTLRCSPRSGDLSVYWYQQSLDQGLQFLIQYYNGEERAKGNILERFSAQQFPDLHSELNLSSLELGDSALYFCASSVEGGFAEAFFGQGTRLTVV.

The chain combines TRBV6-5 with TRBJ2-3; 7 nucleotides agree with TRBD2. There are 15 residues in the CDR3. The ends lost 4 bases at V and 1 base at J; junction bases unmatched: 5. Looked up from germline, CDR1 is MNHEY and CDR2 is SVGAGI. In nucleotides, the CDR3 is TGTGCCAGCAGTTTGGTCCTAGCGGGCACAGATACGCAGTATTTT. Its protein product is CASSLVLAGTDTQYF.